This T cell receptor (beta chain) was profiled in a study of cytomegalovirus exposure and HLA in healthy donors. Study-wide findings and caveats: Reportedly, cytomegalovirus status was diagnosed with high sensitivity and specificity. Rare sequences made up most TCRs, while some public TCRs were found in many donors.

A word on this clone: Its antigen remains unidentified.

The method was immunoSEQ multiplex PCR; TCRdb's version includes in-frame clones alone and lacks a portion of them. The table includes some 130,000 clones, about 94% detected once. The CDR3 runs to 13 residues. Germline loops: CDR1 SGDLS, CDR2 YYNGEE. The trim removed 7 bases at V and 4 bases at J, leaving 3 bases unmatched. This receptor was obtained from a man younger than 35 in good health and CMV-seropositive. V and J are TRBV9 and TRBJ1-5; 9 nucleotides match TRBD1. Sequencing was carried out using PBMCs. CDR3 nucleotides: TGTGCCAGCGGGGGGACAGGGAATCAGCCCCAGCATTTT. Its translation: CASGGTGNQPQHF.